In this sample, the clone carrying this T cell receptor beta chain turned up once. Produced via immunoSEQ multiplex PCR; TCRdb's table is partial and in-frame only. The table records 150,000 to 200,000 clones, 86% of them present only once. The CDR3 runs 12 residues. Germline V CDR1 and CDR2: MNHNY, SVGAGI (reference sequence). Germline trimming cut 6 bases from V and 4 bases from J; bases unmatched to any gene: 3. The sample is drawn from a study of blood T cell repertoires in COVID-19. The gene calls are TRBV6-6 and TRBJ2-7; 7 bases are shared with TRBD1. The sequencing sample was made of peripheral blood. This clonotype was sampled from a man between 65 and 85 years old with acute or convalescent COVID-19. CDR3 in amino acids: CASRRGQYEQYF. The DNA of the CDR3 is TGTGCCAGCAGACGGGGACAGTACGAGCAGTACTTC.